The 15 T cell receptor beta chains below come from one sample, sequenced in a study of CD8 T cells in ankylosing spondylitis. Findings and limits, study-wide: The study identified a TCR beta motif of eight highly homologous variants that appeared characteristic of ankylosing spondylitis blood.

TCRdb used MiXCR to reprocess the 5' RACE reads, holding one entry per CDR3 protein. Of under 850,000 distinct CDR3 sequences in the sample, roughly 19% were seen once. Their antigens remain unidentified. The sequenced material came from blood, either unsorted or a sorted T cell fraction (not recorded which). The receptors were sampled from a male donor with ankylosing spondylitis.

This clonotype came up a few times. The gene calls are TRBV9 and TRBJ2-3; weak D call: TRBD2 (6 bases). The ends were cut back, 0 bases at V and 2 bases at J, with 10 bases in the middle. Germline V CDR1 and CDR2: SGDLS, YYNGEE. The CDR3 sequence is 15 residues long. The CDR3 DNA is TGTGCCAGCAGCGTAGGGGCGGGAACCACAGATACGCAGTATTTT. Its protein product is CASSVGAGTTDTQYF. The complete variable domain, with remaining parts taken from reference TRBV9 and TRBJ2-3, reads DSGVTQTPKHLITATGQRVTLRCSPRSGDLSVYWYQQSLDQGLQFLIQYYNGEERAKGNILERFSAQQFPDLHSELNLSSLELGDSALYFCASSVGAGTTDTQYFGPGTRLTVL.

This clonotype was counted a few times. The chain uses TRBV28 and TRBJ2-3, with 10 positions matching TRBD2. CDR3 size: 15 residues. V dropped 6 bases and J dropped 5; count of bases not matched to a gene: 8. The V gene's germline CDR1 is MDHEN and CDR2 SYDVKM. CDR3 sequence reads: CASRPSGRAQDTQYF. In DNA, the CDR3 is TGTGCCAGCAGACCGAGCGGGAGGGCCCAAGATACGCAGTATTTT.

V and J are TRBV5-6 and TRBJ2-7; D may match TRBD1 or TRBD2 (6 bases each). V lost 3 bases, J lost 0 bases, and 16 bases lay in between. The CDR3 has 16 amino acids. CDR1 SGHDT and CDR2 YYEEEE come from the germline V gene. CDR3 coding DNA: TGTGCCAGCAGCTGGGGGGCGGCTACCATCTCCTACGAGCAGTACTTC. Its translation is CASSWGAATISYEQYF. Together with reference TRBV5-6 and TRBJ2-7, the CDR3 gives the full variable domain: DAGVTQSPTHLIKTRGQQVTLRCSPKSGHDTVSWYQQALGQGPQFIFQYYEEEERQRGNFPDRFSGHQFPNYSSELNVNALLLGDSALYLCASSWGAATISYEQYFGPGTRLTVT.

This clonotype appeared a few times. The chain recombines TRBV18 with TRBJ2-2; D gene unclear. Germline V lookup: CDR1 KGHSH, CDR2 LQKENI. The CDR3 sequence is 15 residues long. V gave up 4 bases and J gave up 1 base, with 10 bases separating them. The CDR3 sequence: CASSHARRNTGELFF. The CDR3 DNA reads TGTGCCAGCTCACACGCCCGGCGGAACACCGGGGAGCTGTTTTTT.

There are a few counts of this clonotype. This chain connects TRBV6-5 to TRBJ2-4; perhaps TRBD2 as D (5 bases). Trimming stripped 2 bases from V and 0 bases from J, with 11 bases between. In germline, CDR1 is MNHEY, CDR2 SVGAGI. The CDR3 runs to 16 residues. CDR3 in amino acids: CASSYRAGLAKNIQYF. The CDR3 DNA sequence: TGTGCCAGCAGTTACAGGGCAGGACTAGCCAAAAACATTCAGTACTTC.

This clonotype occurred a few times. This rearrangement joins TRBV12-3 or TRBV12-4 to TRBJ2-7; unclear D gene. The CDR3 covers 14 residues. V shed 5 bases and J shed 4 bases, with 15 bases lying between them. The CDR3: CASSPSDRWYEQYF. The CDR3 DNA sequence: TGTGCCAGCAGTCCCTCGGACCGGTGGTACGAGCAGTACTTC.

The rearrangement joins TRBV3-1 to TRBJ2-3; D unresolved. Trimming pared 3 bases from V and 4 bases from J, leaving 5 bases between. CDR3 size: 12 residues. From germline, CDR1 is LGHDT and CDR2 YNNKEL (reference sequence). The CDR3 sequence: CASSHYADTQYF. The CDR3, as DNA: TGTGCCAGCAGCCATTACGCAGATACGCAGTATTTT.

This chain links TRBV2 with TRBJ1-3; perhaps TRBD1 as D (6 bases). The CDR3 runs 16 residues. The V and J ends lost 7 bases and 4 bases respectively, with 20 bases between them. Germline loops: CDR1 SNHLY, CDR2 FYNNEI. CDR3 nucleotide sequence: TGTGCCAGCACCCAAGAGGGGGACTTTGGAGGAAACACCATATATTTT. Translated: CASTQEGDFGGNTIYF.

The V call is TRBV27, the J call TRBJ1-4, with 7 bases aligning to TRBD1. The CDR3 covers 14 residues. The trim removed 2 bases at V and 8 bases at J, leaving 5 bases unmatched. Germline CDR1 is MNHEY and CDR2 is SMNVEV (reference sequence). CDR3 sequence reads: CASSLDRAGEKLFF. In DNA form, the CDR3 reads TGTGCCAGCAGTTTAGACAGGGCCGGGGAAAAACTGTTTTTT.

This clonotype was counted only a few times. The V gene is TRBV3-1, the J gene TRBJ1-1; tentatively, D is TRBD1 (5 bases). This CDR3 is 16 amino acids long. Per the germline V gene, CDR1 is LGHDT and CDR2 is YNNKEL (reference sequence). V was trimmed by 1 base and J by 0 bases, leaving 12 bases between them. The CDR3 DNA is TGTGCCAGCAGCCAAGGGGGCGCCAGCTTGAACACTGAAGCTTTCTTT. This sequence encodes CASSQGGASLNTEAFF.

This clonotype has more than one count but fewer than ten. The rearrangement uses TRBV5-5 and TRBJ2-7; maybe TRBD1 (6 bases). CDR1 is SGHKS, CDR2 YYEKEE, per germline (reference sequence). V was pared by 0 bases and J by 6 bases, with 16 bases between. The CDR3 loop spans 15 amino acids. The CDR3 DNA sequence: TGTGCCAGCAGCTTGGACAGGACAGCCTCCCGCGAGCAGTACTTC. The encoded protein is CASSLDRTASREQYF.

This clonotype was seen a handful of times. This chain links TRBV4-3 with TRBJ2-7; 7 bases line up with TRBD1. Germline V gene sequence: CDR1 LGHNA, CDR2 YSLEER. The CDR3 totals 15 residues. The trim removed 0 bases at V and 2 bases at J, leaving 4 bases unmatched. CDR3 coding DNA: TGCGCCAGCAGCCAAGATTGGGGACAGACCTACGAGCAGTACTTC. Residues: CASSQDWGQTYEQYF.

The chain combines TRBV9 with TRBJ2-5, with D unresolved. The germline V and J ends were trimmed by 5 bases and 4 bases, with 15 bases remaining between them. The CDR3 covers 14 residues. From germline, CDR1 is SGDLS and CDR2 YYNGEE. The CDR3 sequence: CASSGSPVAETQYF. DNA for the CDR3: TGTGCCAGCAGTGGTAGTCCAGTAGCAGAGACCCAGTACTTC.

The chain uses TRBV21-1 and TRBJ1-5; the table assigns TRBD1, which was not confirmed against the DNA. TRBV21-1 is noted as a pseudogene. This CDR3 region has 18 residues. CDR3 DNA: TGTGCCAGCAGCAAAGGACCCTACAGGGTCGATAGCAATCAGCCCCAGCATTTT. Protein product: CASSKGPYRVDSNQPQHF.

The rearrangement uses TRBV4-3 and TRBJ2-2; 8 bases line up with TRBD2. Germline-derived CDR1 and CDR2 are LGHNA and YSLEER. The trim removed 0 bases at V and 5 bases at J, leaving 11 bases unmatched. The CDR3 covers 18 residues. The CDR3 nucleotides read TGCGCCAGCAGCCAAGAAAGGGTATCGGCTAGCGGGACCGGGGAGCTGTTTTTT. Translation: CASSQERVSASGTGELFF.